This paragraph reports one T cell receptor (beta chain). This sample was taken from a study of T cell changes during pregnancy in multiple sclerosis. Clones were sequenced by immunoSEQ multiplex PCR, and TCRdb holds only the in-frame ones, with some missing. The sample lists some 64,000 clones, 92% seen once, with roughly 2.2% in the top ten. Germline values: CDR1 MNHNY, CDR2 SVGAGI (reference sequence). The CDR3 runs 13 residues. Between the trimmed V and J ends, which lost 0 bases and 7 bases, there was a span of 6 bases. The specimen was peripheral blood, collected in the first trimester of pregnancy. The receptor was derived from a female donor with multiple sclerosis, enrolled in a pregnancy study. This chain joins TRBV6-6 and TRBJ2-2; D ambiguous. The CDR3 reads CASSYSTGGELFF. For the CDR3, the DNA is TGTGCCAGCAGTTACTCGACGGGCGGGGAGCTGTTTTTT.